This passage covers 14 T cell receptor beta chains from one sample sequenced in a study of cytomegalovirus exposure and HLA in healthy donors. Both 60 Vbeta primers and 13 Jbeta primers went into the PCR. Some clones are missing from TCRdb's copy, which holds only in-frame ones; the method was immunoSEQ multiplex PCR. The data show almost 95,000 clones, with 69% seen just once and 2.7% held by the top ten. The sequencing sample was made of PBMCs. The source of these receptors is a man aged 45 to 65 in good health and CMV-seronegative.

The CDR3 bases are TGTGCCAGCAGTGAAGTCAGGGTCCTACGAGAGTACTTC. Its protein product is CASSEVRVLREYF. V and J are TRBV2 and TRBJ2-7; weak D call: TRBD1 (5 bases). The CDR3 has 13 amino acids. V gave up 1 base and J gave up 11 bases, with 15 bases separating them. Germline CDR1 and CDR2: SNHLY and FYNNEI.

The rearrangement uses TRBV5-4 and TRBJ2-1, with TRBD2 matching over 7 bases. The CDR3 length is 15 residues. The J segment lost 2 bases and the V segment lost 2 bases, leaving 4 bases of the junction unmatched. Germline V lookup: CDR1 SGHNT, CDR2 YYREEE (reference sequence). This CDR3 reads CASSFGGGAYNEQFF. As DNA, the CDR3 is TGTGCCAGCAGCTTCGGCGGGGGAGCCTACAATGAGCAGTTCTTC.

This chain links TRBV28 with TRBJ1-2; D call uncertain. CDR1 and CDR2 (germline): MDHEN, SYDVKM. V dropped 10 bases and J dropped 4 bases, with 10 bases sitting between them. This CDR3 has 11 residues. In DNA, the CDR3 is TGTGCCATTTCAGCGGCCTATGGCTACACCTTC. Translation: CAISAAYGYTF.

The V gene is TRBV10-3, the J gene TRBJ2-1, with 9 positions matching TRBD2. The CDR3 extends over 15 amino acids. Losses at the gene ends were 2 bases for V and 7 bases for J; bases not matched to a gene: 6. Germline-derived CDR1 and CDR2 are ENHRY and SYGVKD. CDR3: CAISERLAGRNEQFF. CDR3 bases: TGTGCCATCAGTGAGCGGCTAGCGGGACGGAATGAGCAGTTCTTC.

The rearrangement uses TRBV6-6 and TRBJ1-1, with TRBD1 matching over 7 bases. The CDR3 extends over 14 amino acids. Germline assignment: CDR1 MNHNY and CDR2 SVGAGI (reference sequence). V shed 0 bases, J shed 7 bases, and the junction held 5 bases outside the gene matches. The CDR3 DNA follows: TGTGCCAGCAGTTACTCAGGGGGCAGGAGTGAAGCTTTCTTT. It specifies CASSYSGGRSEAFF.

This clone occurred a few times. This chain links TRBV28 with TRBJ1-5, with 7 bases lining up with TRBD1. CDR1 and CDR2 from the germline V gene are MDHEN and SYDVKM. After removal of 6 bases from V and 1 base from J, the junction contained 9 bases not matched to a gene. This CDR3 region has 16 residues. The CDR3 here is CASRVGQAGSNQPQHF. CDR3 bases: TGTGCCAGCAGAGTCGGACAGGCAGGGAGCAATCAGCCCCAGCATTTT.

This chain connects TRBV4-2 to TRBJ2-3; unclear D gene. There are 13 residues in the CDR3. The germline CDR1 and CDR2 sequences are LGHNA and YNFKEQ. V was clipped by 4 bases and J by 7 bases, with 12 bases between them. CDR3 loop: CASSLQRSNTQYF. Written as DNA, the CDR3 is TGTGCCAGCAGCCTCCAGAGGAGTAATACGCAGTATTTT.

The chain employs TRBV5-1 and TRBJ2-2; D is ambiguous. Germline values: CDR1 SGHRS, CDR2 YFSETQ. The CDR3 spans 15 residues. V was shortened by 2 bases and J by 3 bases, with 11 bases between the two germline ends. The DNA of the CDR3 is TGCGCCAGCAGCTTAGGTAGTCTAGACACCGGGGAGCTGTTTTTT. It translates to CASSLGSLDTGELFF.

The CDR3 protein is CASSLVFSSYEQYF. DNA of the CDR3: TGTGCCAGCAGCTTAGTTTTCAGTTCCTACGAGCAGTACTTC. This chain connects TRBV11-2 to TRBJ2-7; no clear D. The CDR3 loop spans 14 amino acids. The ends were cut back, 1 base at V and 1 base at J, with 8 bases in the middle. Germline assignment: CDR1 SGHAT and CDR2 FQNNGV.

This chain connects TRBV4-2 to TRBJ1-1; D is perhaps TRBD1 (6 bases). This CDR3 is 14 amino acids long. Germline values: CDR1 LGHNA, CDR2 YNFKEQ. V lost 4 bases, J lost 1 base, and 10 bases lay in between. CDR3 loop: CASSPTGWNTEAFF. The CDR3, as DNA: TGTGCCAGCAGCCCTACAGGGTGGAACACTGAAGCTTTCTTT.

The chain recombines TRBV5-6 with TRBJ1-1; TRBD1 is a possible D gene (6 bases). Germline V CDR1 and CDR2: SGHDT, YYEEEE. V was pared by 4 bases and J by 5 bases, with 9 bases between. CDR3 size: 12 residues. CDR3 sequence (DNA): TGTGCCAGCAGCCTCACAGGGACTGAAGCTTTCTTT. This gives the protein CASSLTGTEAFF.

The J gene is TRBJ2-2, the V gene TRBV5-1; a possible D gene is TRBD1 (5 bases). CDR3 length: 18 residues. Germline lookup yields CDR1 SGHRS and CDR2 YFSETQ. Trimming took 0 bases from V and 4 from J, leaving 19 bases between them. In DNA, the CDR3 is TGCGCCAGCAGCTTGGCCTCTTGGGGCGGAGAGATCACCGGGGAGCTGTTTTTT. Protein sequence: CASSLASWGGEITGELFF.

This CDR3 reads CASGQGTEAFF. DNA of the CDR3: TGTGCCAGCGGACAGGGCACTGAAGCTTTCTTT. The gene calls are TRBV19 and TRBJ1-1, with 8 bases that match TRBD1. Germline V gene sequence: CDR1 LNHDA, CDR2 SQIVND (reference sequence). The CDR3 runs to 11 residues. Trimming at V came to 9 bases and at J to 4 bases, leaving 1 base not matched to a gene.

The V call is TRBV5-1, the J call TRBJ2-1; 7 nucleotides line up with TRBD1. Germline CDR1 SGHRS, CDR2 YFSETQ. V lost 5 bases, J lost 9 bases, and 11 bases stayed unmatched. The CDR3 extends over 14 amino acids. As DNA, the CDR3 is TGCGCCAGCAGGTTACAGGGGTTCAAAGGTGAGCAGTTCTTC. Translation: CASRLQGFKGEQFF.